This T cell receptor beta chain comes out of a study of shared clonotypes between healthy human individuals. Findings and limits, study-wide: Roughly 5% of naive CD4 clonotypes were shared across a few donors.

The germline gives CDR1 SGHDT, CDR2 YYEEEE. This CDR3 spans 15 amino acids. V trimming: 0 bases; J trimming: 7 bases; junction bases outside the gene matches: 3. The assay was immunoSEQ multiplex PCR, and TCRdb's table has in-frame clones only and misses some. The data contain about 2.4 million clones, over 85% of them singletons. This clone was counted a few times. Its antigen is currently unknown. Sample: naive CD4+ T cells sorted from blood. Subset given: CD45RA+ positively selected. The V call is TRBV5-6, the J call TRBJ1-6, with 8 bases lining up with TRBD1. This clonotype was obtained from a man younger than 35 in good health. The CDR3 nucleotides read TGTGCCAGCAGCTTGGACGCAGGGGGCAATTCACCCCTCCACTTT. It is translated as CASSLDAGGNSPLHF.